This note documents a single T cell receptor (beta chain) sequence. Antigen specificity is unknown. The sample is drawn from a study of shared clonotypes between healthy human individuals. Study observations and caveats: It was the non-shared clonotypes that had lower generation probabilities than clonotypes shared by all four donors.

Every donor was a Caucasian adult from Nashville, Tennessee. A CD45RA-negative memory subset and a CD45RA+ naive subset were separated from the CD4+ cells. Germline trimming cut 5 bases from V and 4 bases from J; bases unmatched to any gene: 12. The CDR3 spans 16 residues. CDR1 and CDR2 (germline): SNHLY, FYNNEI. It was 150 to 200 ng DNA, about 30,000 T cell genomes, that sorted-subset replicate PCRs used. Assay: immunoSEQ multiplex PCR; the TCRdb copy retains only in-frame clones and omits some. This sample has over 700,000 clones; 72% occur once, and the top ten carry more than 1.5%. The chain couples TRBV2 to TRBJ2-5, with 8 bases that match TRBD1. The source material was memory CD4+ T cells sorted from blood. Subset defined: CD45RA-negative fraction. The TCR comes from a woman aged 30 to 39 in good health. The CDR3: CASSITKTGAVETQYF. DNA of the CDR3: TGTGCCAGCAGTATCACCAAGACAGGGGCGGTAGAGACCCAGTACTTC.